Shown below are 20 T cell receptor beta chains from a single sample sequenced in a study of monozygotic twins with cystic fibrosis. The data were produced by immunoSEQ multiplex PCR, yet TCRdb's version contains in-frame clones alone and is incomplete. The table lists some 10,000 clones, approximately 99.4% of them singletons, with roughly 0.45% in the top ten. Material: blood. These receptors were taken from a man aged 18 to 29 with cystic fibrosis.

The V and J genes are TRBV11-2 and TRBJ2-2; D may be TRBD1 or TRBD2 (6 bases each). In germline, CDR1 is SGHAT, CDR2 FQNNGV. This CDR3 contains 15 residues. Trimming shortened V by 1 base and J by 7 bases, and 13 bases separated the two germline ends. In DNA, the CDR3 is TGTGCCAGCAGCTTAGGCACGGGGGCAATCGGGGAGCTGTTTTTT. Its protein product is CASSLGTGAIGELFF.

The chain has TRBV6-5 and TRBJ1-5; maybe TRBD1 (6 bases). The CDR3 is 15 amino acids. V lost 6 bases and J 0 bases, leaving 12 bases between the germline ends. CDR1 and CDR2 from the germline V gene are MNHEY and SVGAGI. CDR3 bases: TGTGCCAGCAGCCGACGGACAGATAGCAATCAGCCCCAGCATTTT. Its protein is CASSRRTDSNQPQHF.

The chain employs TRBV6-1 and TRBJ1-4; TRBD1 aligns across 8 bases. This CDR3 spans 15 amino acids. Losses at the gene ends were 8 bases for V and 10 bases for J; bases not matched to a gene: 15. CDR1 and CDR2 from the germline V gene are MNHNS and SASEGT. CDR3 residues: CASELRTGRSIKLFF. The CDR3 DNA follows: TGTGCCAGCGAATTAAGGACAGGGCGTTCGATAAAACTGTTTTTT.

V usage is TRBV5-6 and J usage is TRBJ1-1, with D possibly being TRBD1 (5 bases). The CDR3 loop spans 14 amino acids. Per germline, CDR1 SGHDT and CDR2 YYEEEE. Trimming took 3 bases from V and 5 from J, leaving 14 bases between them. The CDR3: CASSSWGRRTEAFF. Here the CDR3 DNA reads TGTGCCAGCAGCTCGTGGGGCAGGCGGACTGAAGCTTTCTTT.

The J gene is TRBJ1-6, the V gene TRBV23-1; TRBD1 might be the D (6 bases). TRBV23-1 is assigned to the ORF class and has an uncertain function. There are 15 residues in the CDR3. V was pared by 9 bases and J by 4 bases, with 16 bases between. DNA for the CDR3: TGCGCCAGTACCCGACAGGCCAGTTATAATTCACCCCTCCACTTT. It is translated as CASTRQASYNSPLHF.

CDR3 sequence reads: CATSRGTALNTDTQYF. CDR3 DNA sequence: TGTGCCACCAGCAGAGGGACAGCTCTAAACACAGATACGCAGTATTTT. The chain uses TRBV15 and TRBJ2-3; D possibly corresponds to TRBD1 (6 bases). The CDR3 runs 16 residues. Germline V gene sequence: CDR1 LNHNV, CDR2 YYDKDF (reference sequence). V gave up 1 base and J gave up 2 bases, with 13 bases separating them.

This clone was counted a single time. CDR3 sequence reads: CASSENPLELPLWAGASYEQYF. CDR3 bases: TGCGCCAGCAGTGAAAATCCCCTCGAACTGCCCTTGTGGGCGGGAGCCTCCTACGAGCAGTACTTC. The chain joins TRBV10-1 to TRBJ2-7; TRBD2 matches 7 bases. Losses at the gene ends were 3 bases for V and 0 bases for J; bases not matched to a gene: 26. The CDR3 runs 22 residues. CDR1 is WNHNN, CDR2 SYGVQD, per germline (reference sequence).

The rearrangement joins TRBV18 to TRBJ1-3; D uncertain. Deletions cut 6 bases from V and 4 bases from J, with 13 bases between. CDR3 length: 14 residues. Germline V gene sequence: CDR1 KGHSH, CDR2 LQKENI. CDR3 residues: CASSSNLGGNTIYF. In DNA form, the CDR3 reads TGTGCCAGCTCTTCGAACCTTGGAGGAAACACCATATATTTT.

The chain couples TRBV28 to TRBJ1-1; 7 nucleotides match TRBD1. V gave up 6 bases and J gave up 1 base; unmatched junction bases: 8. The V gene's germline CDR1 is MDHEN and CDR2 SYDVKM. The CDR3 is made up of 15 amino acids. As DNA, the CDR3 is TGTGCCAGCAGGATCCGGGACAGTTGGAACACTGAAGCTTTCTTT. It encodes CASRIRDSWNTEAFF.

The chain couples TRBV5-1 to TRBJ1-2; TRBD1 matches at 9 bases. V was pared by 4 bases and J by 1 base, with 8 bases of the junction left unmatched. CDR3 size: 16 residues. Germline V gives CDR1 SGHRS, CDR2 YFSETQ. The CDR3 loop reads CASSISTGQGNYGYTF. The CDR3 region has the DNA TGCGCCAGCAGCATCTCGACGGGACAGGGTAACTATGGCTACACCTTC. Full variable domain (outside the CDR3, taken from reference TRBV5-1 and TRBJ1-2): KAGVTQTPRYLIKTRGQQVTLSCSPISGHRSVSWYQQTPGQGLQFLFEYFSETQRNKGNFPGRFSGRQFSNSRSEMNVSTLELGDSALYLCASSISTGQGNYGYTFGSGTRLTVV.

The chain combines TRBV30 with TRBJ2-7; D gene uncertain. Germline V CDR1 and CDR2: GTSNPN, SVGIG (reference sequence). The V gene lost 1 base and the J gene lost 5 bases, with 12 bases spanning the gap. CDR3 length: 13 residues. The CDR3 DNA follows: TGTGCCTGGAGTGCCCTTCAAGCCAACGAGCAGTACTTC. It is translated as CAWSALQANEQYF.

The chain joins TRBV9 to TRBJ2-4, with 7 bases that match TRBD2. This CDR3 is 17 amino acids long. V shed 4 bases and J 3 bases; nucleotides not matched to a gene: 13. Per germline, CDR1 SGDLS and CDR2 YYNGEE. CDR3 protein: CASSLDGTAGVKNIQYF. CDR3 nucleotides: TGTGCCAGCAGCCTAGACGGTACGGCGGGGGTCAAAAACATTCAGTACTTC.

As DNA, the CDR3 is TGTGCCAGCAGCCCCGGGACAGTCCTCTACGAGCAGTACTTC. The encoded protein is CASSPGTVLYEQYF. The chain links TRBV7-2 to TRBJ2-7, with 7 bases aligning to TRBD1. Germline V gene lookup returns CDR1 SGHTA and CDR2 FQGNSA. V lost 5 bases to trimming and J lost 3 bases; unmatched junction nucleotides: 7. The CDR3 loop spans 14 amino acids. Full variable domain (remainder filled in from reference TRBV7-2 and TRBJ2-7): GAGVSQSPSNKVTEKGKDVELRCDPISGHTALYWYRQSLGQGLEFLIYFQGNSAPDKSGLPSDRFSAERTGGSVSTLTIQRTQQEDSAVYLCASSPGTVLYEQYFGPGTRLTVT.

This chain links TRBV29-1 with TRBJ2-1, with D possibly matching TRBD2 (6 bases). The CDR3 is 14 amino acids. Germline V gene lookup returns CDR1 SQVTM and CDR2 ANQGSEA. CDR3 amino acids: CTSKGSGRFNEQFF. CDR3 DNA: TGCACTTCGAAAGGAAGCGGGCGCTTTAATGAGCAGTTCTTC.

The chain combines TRBV7-8 with TRBJ2-5; 10 nucleotides align to TRBD2. Losses at the gene ends were 6 bases for V and 5 bases for J; bases not matched to a gene: 6. CDR3 length: 14 residues. Per the germline V gene, CDR1 is SGHVS and CDR2 is FQNEAQ. The CDR3 loop is CASRPSGRRETQYF. For the CDR3, the DNA is TGTGCCAGCAGACCTAGCGGGAGAAGGGAGACCCAGTACTTC.

About this clone itself: Within the sample, other DNA sequences also encode this same CDR3. This chain connects TRBV7-9 to TRBJ1-1; D not certain. The germline CDR1 and CDR2 sequences are SEHNR and FQNEAQ (reference sequence). The CDR3 totals 12 residues. With 2 bases removed from V and 0 bases from J, the gap between germline ends came to 1 base. CDR3 in DNA: TGTGCCAGCAGCTTAATGAACACTGAAGCTTTCTTT. It codes for CASSLMNTEAFF.

The chain joins TRBV4-1 to TRBJ2-7; D is undetermined. The CDR3 is 12 residues long. The germline gives CDR1 MGHRA, CDR2 YSYEKL. V was cut by 4 bases and J by 5 bases, with 9 bases left in between. CDR3 region: CASSLDDNEQYF. The CDR3 DNA is TGCGCCAGCAGCCTGGATGACAACGAGCAGTACTTC.

About this clone itself: Its ends do not fully match the called genes, so a read error is possible. V and J are TRBV7-9 and TRBJ2-3, with 14 positions matching TRBD2. Germline CDR1 reads SEHNR; CDR2 reads FQNEAQ (reference sequence). The CDR3 contains 11 residues. For the CDR3, the DNA is TGTGCCAGCAGCTCGGGACTAGCGGGGGATTTT. Residues: CASSSGLAGDF.

The chain joins TRBV19 to TRBJ2-6, with D hard to call. Germline V CDR1 and CDR2: LNHDA, SQIVND (reference sequence). Trimming took off 7 bases at V and 0 bases at J, with 13 bases between the two ends. The CDR3 is 16 residues long. CDR3: CASNKGLRSGANVLTF. The CDR3 DNA reads TGTGCCAGTAACAAGGGATTGCGCTCTGGGGCCAACGTCCTGACTTTC. Using reference TRBV19 and TRBJ2-6 for the parts outside the CDR3, the full variable domain is DGGITQSPKYLFRKEGQNVTLSCEQNLNHDAMYWYRQDPGQGLRLIYYSQIVNDFQKGDIAEGYSVSREKKESFPLTVTSAQKNPTAFYLCASNKGLRSGANVLTFGAGSRLTVL.

The gene calls are TRBV5-1 and TRBJ2-2, with 8 bases lining up with TRBD1. The germline CDR1 and CDR2 sequences are SGHRS and YFSETQ. CDR3 size: 16 residues. The ends lost 4 bases at V and 1 base at J; junction bases unmatched: 6. CDR3 loop: CASSVQGDLNTGELFF. The CDR3 DNA follows: TGCGCCAGCAGCGTACAGGGGGACTTGAACACCGGGGAGCTGTTTTTT. The whole variable domain, filled in from reference TRBV5-1 and TRBJ2-2, reads KAGVTQTPRYLIKTRGQQVTLSCSPISGHRSVSWYQQTPGQGLQFLFEYFSETQRNKGNFPGRFSGRQFSNSRSEMNVSTLELGDSALYLCASSVQGDLNTGELFFGEGSRLTVL.